These 5 T cell receptor beta chains were sequenced from one sample in a study of blood T cell repertoires in COVID-19. Assay used: immunoSEQ multiplex PCR; TCRdb lists only in-frame clones, some missing. The sample consists of 300,000 to 400,000 clones, approximately 90% of them appearing once. The sample consisted of peripheral blood. The receptors shown here come from a woman in her 30s with COVID-19, enrolled during active disease.

The J gene is TRBJ2-3, the V gene TRBV7-2, with 9 bases fitting TRBD1. J gave up 4 bases and V 0 bases, and 5 bases lay outside the gene matches. The CDR3 spans 16 residues. Germline V lookup: CDR1 SGHTA, CDR2 FQGNSA. CDR3 sequence (DNA): TGTGCCAGCAGCTTAGCGCGAGGACAGGGGTCAGATACGCAGTATTTT. Translating it yields CASSLARGQGSDTQYF.

The chain is built from TRBV6-5 and TRBJ1-2; 9 bases line up with TRBD1. The V gene's germline CDR1 is MNHEY and CDR2 SVGAGI. The CDR3 consists of 14 residues. Trimming cost V 8 bases and J 8 bases; bases outside gene matches: 12. The CDR3 loop is CASGTGGQGWGYTF. In DNA form, the CDR3 reads TGTGCCAGCGGAACAGGGGGACAGGGCTGGGGCTACACCTTC.

V is TRBV14 and J is TRBJ1-2, with D unclear. The CDR3 totals 17 residues. V was shortened by 2 bases and J by 0 bases, with 16 bases between the two germline ends. CDR1 is SGHDN, CDR2 FVKESK, per germline. This CDR3 reads CASSQSTWGETNYGYTF. CDR3 DNA sequence: TGTGCCAGCAGCCAAAGCACATGGGGAGAGACTAACTATGGCTACACCTTC.

The chain has TRBV6-2 or TRBV6-3 and TRBJ2-7; 9 nucleotides agree with TRBD2. V trimming: 2 bases; J trimming: 6 bases; junction bases outside the gene matches: 2. The CDR3 is 13 amino acids. Germline CDR1 and CDR2: MNHEY and SVGEGT. The CDR3 reads CASSYGTSSEQYF. In DNA, the CDR3 is TGTGCCAGCAGTTACGGGACTAGCTCCGAGCAGTACTTC.

The rearrangement uses TRBV5-1 and TRBJ2-5; tentatively, D is TRBD2 (6 bases). Trimming removed 4 bases at V and 0 bases at J, with 10 bases between. Germline-derived CDR1 and CDR2 are SGHRS and YFSETQ. This CDR3 is 14 amino acids long. Written as DNA, the CDR3 is TGCGCCAGCAGCGGCCGGGACTACCAAGAGACCCAGTACTTC. This codes for CASSGRDYQETQYF. Complete variable domain (other parts from reference TRBV5-1 and TRBJ2-5): KAGVTQTPRYLIKTRGQQVTLSCSPISGHRSVSWYQQTPGQGLQFLFEYFSETQRNKGNFPGRFSGRQFSNSRSEMNVSTLELGDSALYLCASSGRDYQETQYFGPGTRLLVL.